This paragraph reports one TCR beta chain. TCRdb processed the 5' RACE reads anew with MiXCR; each CDR3 protein has one entry. The sample has about 33,000 distinct CDR3 sequences; around 9.3% are singletons. The CDR3 is made up of 14 amino acids. CDR1 is SGHRS and CDR2 is YFSETQ in the germline V gene. Trimming cost V 6 bases and J 1 base, with 12 bases left between them. The sample originates from a study of spatial heterogeneity in lung cancer. Time point noted: blood at routine non-recurrence follow-up after resection. Material: PBMCs, obtained at follow-up. This clonotype was obtained from a female donor with early-stage non-small cell lung cancer. V and J are TRBV5-1 and TRBJ2-3; maybe TRBD1 (5 bases). The CDR3 protein is CASILGPGTDTQYF. The CDR3 DNA follows: TGCGCCAGCATTCTGGGGCCCGGCACAGATACGCAGTATTTT.